Included here is one TCR beta chain sequence, with context. Original data processing: Reference gene primer amplification gave nucleated cell count estimates. TCRdb's table, derived via immunoSEQ multiplex PCR, lists solely in-frame clones and lacks some. V, J and clone size are taken as reported in that table, and D and trimming were inferred from the DNA itself. The sample consists of some 150,000 clones, roughly 86% of them appearing once. This sample was included in a study of blood T cell repertoires in COVID-19. Study-level information: In each case, the material was cDNA or gDNA derived from T cells, B-cell-depleted T cells, or PBMCs.

Trimming left V 2 bases short and J 3 bases short, with 14 bases between. The CDR3 totals 15 residues. From germline, CDR1 is LGHNA and CDR2 YSLEER. The sequence was collected from an older man with acute or convalescent COVID-19. The gene calls are TRBV4-3 and TRBJ2-7, with a tentative D call TRBD1 (5 bases). The source material was peripheral blood. CDR3 protein: CASSQQRGRNYEQYF. CDR3 DNA: TGCGCCAGCAGCCAACAAAGGGGTAGGAACTACGAGCAGTACTTC.